Listed below are T cell receptor beta chains from one sample, sequenced in a study of human T cells and chemical hapten exposure. Each CDR3 protein gets one entry after TCRdb re-called the RACE reads with MiXCR. This repertoire shows about 380,000 distinct CDR3 sequences, about 6.9% found once; its top ten account for roughly 5.4%. Material: whole blood, obtained in connection with sensitization to the hapten diphenylcyclopropenone (DPC). The receptors stem from a woman younger than 30 with alopecia areata. Some clones in this sample may be carry-over from other donors' samples. The CDR3 runs from the conserved cysteine through the conserved F or W. Each record gives: J gene, V gene, clone size, D gene, CDR3 protein, CDR3 DNA. A D gene is named only where the DNA matches it firmly. Only part of the rows carry a size: once, few, many, or a class if the clone is expanded.

TRBJ1-1	TRBV29-1	-	-	CSVSGQYTEAFF	TGCAGCGTCTCAGGACAGTACACTGAAGCTTTCTTT
TRBJ1-1	TRBV6-5	many	-	CASSSLQRNTEAFF	TGTGCCAGCAGTTCCTTACAGAGGAACACTGAAGCTTTCTTT
TRBJ2-5	TRBV15	many	-	CATSRGGRETQYF	TGTGCCACCAGCAGAGGGGGCCGAGAGACCCAGTACTTC
TRBJ2-1	TRBV20-1	-	TRBD1	CSAPGQGNNEQFF	TGCAGTGCTCCGGGACAGGGGAACAATGAGCAGTTCTTC
TRBJ1-4	TRBV5-4	-	-	CASSFSSATNEKLFF	TGTGCCAGCAGCTTCAGCAGTGCAACTAATGAAAAACTGTTTTTT
TRBJ2-3	TRBV11-2	few	TRBD2	CASSFPAIAGGSTDTQYF	TGTGCCAGCAGCTTCCCCGCCATAGCGGGGGGTAGCACAGATACGCAGTATTTT
TRBJ1-5	TRBV20-1	many	TRBD1	CSASGDSNSNQPQHF	TGCAGTGCTAGCGGGGACAGTAATAGCAATCAGCCCCAGCATTTT
TRBJ1-1	TRBV18	few	-	CASSPQDTEAFF	TGTGCCAGCTCACCCCAAGACACTGAAGCTTTCTTT
TRBJ1-2	TRBV20-1	-	TRBD1	CSARYPGTAYGYTF	TGCAGTGCTAGATACCCCGGGACAGCTTATGGCTACACCTTC
TRBJ2-1	TRBV12-5	-	-	CASGSPRGYNEQFF	TGTGCTAGTGGTTCTCCGAGGGGTTACAATGAGCAGTTCTTC
TRBJ1-3	TRBV20-1	many	-	CSARDTGYGNTIYF	TGCAGTGCTAGAGATACCGGGTATGGAAACACCATATATTTT
TRBJ2-7	TRBV10-3	many	TRBD1	CAISLGQGSTYEQYF	TGTGCCATCAGCCTAGGACAGGGTTCTACCTACGAGCAGTACTTC
TRBJ2-2	TRBV6-2/TRBV6-3	-	-	CASSFDAAGRSGELFF	TGTGCCAGCAGTTTTGATGCTGCGGGGAGATCCGGGGAGCTGTTTTTT
TRBJ2-7	TRBV7-8	many	TRBD1	CASSLVRGQAGEQYF	TGTGCCAGCAGCTTAGTCCGAGGACAGGCTGGGGAGCAGTACTTC
TRBJ1-5	TRBV7-2	many	-	CASSPPDGGGRNQPQHF	TGTGCCAGCAGCCCTCCGGACGGGGGGGGGCGAAATCAGCCCCAGCATTTT
TRBJ2-7	TRBV5-1	many	-	CASSSRAYEQYF	TGTGCCAGCAGTTCCCGGGCCTACGAGCAGTACTTC
TRBJ1-2	TRBV7-6	few	-	CASSLAPGDGYTF	TGTGCCAGCAGCTTAGCGCCGGGGGATGGCTACACCTTC
TRBJ1-1	TRBV12-3/TRBV12-4	few	-	CASRAGFTEAFF	TGTGCCAGCAGGGCAGGGTTCACTGAAGCTTTCTTT
TRBJ1-6	TRBV28	many	TRBD1	CASSPWTGNNSPLHF	TGTGCCAGCAGTCCCTGGACAGGGAATAATTCACCCCTCCACTTT
TRBJ1-1	TRBV18	many	-	CASSPGRGNTEAFF	TGTGCCAGCTCACCGGGCAGGGGTAACACTGAAGCTTTCTTT
TRBJ1-5	TRBV6-2/TRBV6-3	many	-	CASSSQVGRNQPQHF	TGTGCCAGCAGCTCCCAGGTCGGGCGCAATCAGCCCCAGCATTTT
TRBJ1-1	TRBV5-4	few	TRBD1	CASSTGQTMNTEAFF	TGTGCCAGCAGCACGGGACAGACCATGAACACTGAAGCTTTCTTT
TRBJ2-7	TRBV6-1	many	-	CASSPRVAEPYEQYF	TGTGCCAGCAGTCCAAGAGTAGCGGAACCCTACGAGCAGTACTTC
TRBJ2-5	TRBV4-3	few	TRBD2	CASSQDRNSGGETQYF	TGCGCCAGCAGCCAAGATCGGAATTCCGGGGGGGAGACCCAGTACTTC
TRBJ1-6	TRBV7-9	many	-	CASSWRWDSPLHF	TGTGCCAGCAGCTGGAGGTGGGATTCACCCCTCCACTTT
TRBJ2-1	TRBV4-3	few	-	CASSQDLAPSSYNEQFF	TGCGCCAGCAGCCAAGACTTGGCACCGAGCTCCTACAATGAGCAGTTCTTC
TRBJ1-2	TRBV12-3/TRBV12-4	many	TRBD1	CASGHRDRGYGYTF	TGTGCCAGCGGTCACCGGGACAGGGGATATGGCTACACCTTC
TRBJ1-6	TRBV5-1	-	-	CASSLGTFKGSSYNSPLHF	TGCGCCAGCAGCTTGGGGACGTTCAAGGGCAGCTCCTATAATTCACCCCTCCACTTT
TRBJ1-1	TRBV6-6	many	-	CATTGKIGPTEAFF	TGTGCCACCACAGGGAAAATAGGTCCGACTGAAGCTTTCTTT
TRBJ1-2	TRBV5-1	many	TRBD1	CASSPRQGTNYGYTF	TGCGCCAGCAGCCCAAGACAGGGGACTAACTATGGCTACACCTTC
TRBJ2-3	TRBV29-1	many	TRBD1	CSVTGTGGRDTQYF	TGCAGCGTGACGGGGACAGGGGGCAGGGATACGCAGTATTTT
TRBJ2-7	TRBV14	many	-	CASSLRGAIPMQYF	TGTGCCAGCAGCCTAAGGGGCGCTATCCCTATGCAGTACTTC
TRBJ1-1	TRBV3-1	few	-	CASSQDVQIPVTNTEAFF	TGTGCCAGCAGCCAAGACGTCCAAATTCCGGTCACAAACACTGAAGCTTTCTTT
TRBJ1-1	TRBV4-1	-	TRBD1	CASSQETGGSIEAFF	TGCGCCAGCAGCCAAGAAACAGGGGGTTCAATTGAAGCTTTCTTT
TRBJ2-3	TRBV12-3/TRBV12-4	-	-	CASSLKFVGTDTQYF	TGTGCCAGCAGTTTAAAATTTGTGGGCACAGATACGCAGTATTTT
TRBJ1-1	TRBV2	few	TRBD1	CASNGQGANTEAFF	TGTGCCAGCAATGGACAGGGGGCCAACACTGAAGCTTTCTTT
TRBJ2-3	TRBV18	many	-	CASSPQGVITDTQYF	TGTGCCAGCTCACCACAAGGGGTTATCACAGATACGCAGTATTTT
TRBJ2-7	TRBV27	-	-	CASSKTGLSSYEQYF	TGTGCCAGCAGTAAAACAGGGCTGTCCTCCTACGAGCAGTACTTC
TRBJ1-2	TRBV7-2	-	-	CASSPDGRNYGYTF	TGTGCCAGCAGCCCCGACGGCCGTAACTATGGCTACACCTTC
TRBJ2-7	TRBV27	many	-	CASSLSVQAYEQYF	TGTGCCAGCAGTTTATCGGTCCAGGCCTACGAGCAGTACTTC
TRBJ1-3	TRBV7-2	-	TRBD1	CASSTRQGNSGNTIYF	TGTGCCAGCAGCACCCGACAGGGAAACTCTGGAAACACCATATATTTT